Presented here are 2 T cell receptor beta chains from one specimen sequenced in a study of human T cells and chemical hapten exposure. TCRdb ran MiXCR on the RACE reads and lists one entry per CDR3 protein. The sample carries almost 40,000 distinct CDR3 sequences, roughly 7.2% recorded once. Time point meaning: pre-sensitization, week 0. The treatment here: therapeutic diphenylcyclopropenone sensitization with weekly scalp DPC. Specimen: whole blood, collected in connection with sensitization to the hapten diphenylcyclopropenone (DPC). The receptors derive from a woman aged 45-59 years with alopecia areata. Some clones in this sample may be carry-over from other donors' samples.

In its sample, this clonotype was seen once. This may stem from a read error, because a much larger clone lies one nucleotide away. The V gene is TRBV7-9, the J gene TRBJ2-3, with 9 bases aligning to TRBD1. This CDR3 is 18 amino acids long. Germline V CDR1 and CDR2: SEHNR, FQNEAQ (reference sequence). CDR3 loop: CASSLGQGKSRSTATQYF. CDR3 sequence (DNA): TGTGCCAGCAGCTTGGGACAGGGCAAAAGCAGGAGCACAGCTACGCAGTATTTT.

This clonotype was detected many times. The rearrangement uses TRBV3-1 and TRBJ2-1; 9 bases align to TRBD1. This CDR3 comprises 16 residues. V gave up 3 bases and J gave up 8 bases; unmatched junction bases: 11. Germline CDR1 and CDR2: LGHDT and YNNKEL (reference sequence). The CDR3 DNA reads TGTGCCAGCAGCCAGATAACACAGGGGGCGAGGTATGAGCAGTTCTTC. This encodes CASSQITQGARYEQFF.